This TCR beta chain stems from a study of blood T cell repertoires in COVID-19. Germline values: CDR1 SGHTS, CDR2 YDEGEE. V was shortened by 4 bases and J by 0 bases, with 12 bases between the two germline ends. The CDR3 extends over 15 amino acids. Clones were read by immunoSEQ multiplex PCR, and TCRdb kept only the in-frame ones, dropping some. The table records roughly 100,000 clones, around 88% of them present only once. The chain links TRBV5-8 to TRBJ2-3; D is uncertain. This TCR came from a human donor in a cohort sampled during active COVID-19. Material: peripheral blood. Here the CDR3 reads CASSPDLASTDTQYF. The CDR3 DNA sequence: TGTGCCAGCAGCCCCGACTTGGCTAGCACAGATACGCAGTATTTT.